A selection of T cell receptor beta chains follows, all from one sample in a study of identical twins. TCRdb used MiXCR to reprocess the 5' RACE reads, holding one entry per CDR3 protein. The table includes under 900,000 distinct CDR3 sequences, approximately 18% detected once. These same data were also listed under a study on T cells expressing NK-cell markers.

Sequencing was performed on PBMCs. All receptors derive from a woman under 30 in good health. Both conserved end residues are part of each CDR3. The order of the fields is J gene, V gene, CDR3 protein.

j_gene: TRBJ2-3; v_gene: TRBV20-1; CDR3aa: CSALGLAGDTQYF
j_gene: TRBJ2-7; v_gene: TRBV12-3/TRBV12-4; CDR3aa: CASSLGDRAPEQYF
j_gene: TRBJ2-3; v_gene: TRBV12-3/TRBV12-4; CDR3aa: CASSLDRGWDTQYF
j_gene: TRBJ1-2; v_gene: TRBV12-3/TRBV12-4; CDR3aa: CASSFGQGVGYTF
j_gene: TRBJ2-7; v_gene: TRBV18; CDR3aa: CASSPFWDISEQYF
j_gene: TRBJ2-3; v_gene: TRBV5-5; CDR3aa: CASSSSPVALGRTDTQYF
j_gene: TRBJ2-1; v_gene: TRBV14; CDR3aa: CASSLTTGRYQFF
j_gene: TRBJ2-1; v_gene: TRBV20-1; CDR3aa: CSALEVQIYNEQFF
j_gene: TRBJ2-7; v_gene: TRBV15; CDR3aa: CATSRVYRDRSSYEQYF
j_gene: TRBJ2-2; v_gene: TRBV12-3/TRBV12-4; CDR3aa: CASSAGGLFIGELFF
j_gene: TRBJ2-5; v_gene: TRBV10-3; CDR3aa: CAISESKTRETQYF
j_gene: TRBJ1-3; v_gene: TRBV20-1; CDR3aa: CSARGLDASGNTIYF
j_gene: TRBJ2-3; v_gene: TRBV7-6; CDR3aa: CASSLTPARATDTQYF
j_gene: TRBJ2-7; v_gene: TRBV4-3; CDR3aa: CASSQEDRTGVVAGSYEQYF
j_gene: TRBJ2-3; v_gene: TRBV5-1; CDR3aa: CASSSIGCLALSTDTQYF
j_gene: TRBJ1-6; v_gene: TRBV12-3/TRBV12-4; CDR3aa: CASSSGQGYNSPLHF
j_gene: TRBJ1-1; v_gene: TRBV18; CDR3aa: CASSWGAGTTEAFF
j_gene: TRBJ1-2; v_gene: TRBV27; CDR3aa: CANRRRYYGYTF
j_gene: TRBJ2-3; v_gene: TRBV7-2; CDR3aa: CASSFQATGTDTQYF
j_gene: TRBJ2-3; v_gene: TRBV6-1; CDR3aa: CASSLQTRGVQNTQYF
j_gene: TRBJ2-7; v_gene: TRBV7-2; CDR3aa: CASSLARRTPYEQYF
j_gene: TRBJ2-3; v_gene: TRBV5-5; CDR3aa: CASTPTSGTQYF
j_gene: TRBJ2-2; v_gene: TRBV7-8; CDR3aa: CASSLEGQGSGELFF
j_gene: TRBJ2-3; v_gene: TRBV29-1; CDR3aa: CSVGFATDTQYF
j_gene: TRBJ2-1; v_gene: TRBV20-1; CDR3aa: CSVTGKTYNEQFF
j_gene: TRBJ1-4; v_gene: TRBV13; CDR3aa: CASSLGGRNEKLFF
j_gene: TRBJ2-2; v_gene: TRBV27; CDR3aa: CASQSALAWTGELFF
j_gene: TRBJ2-7; v_gene: TRBV7-9; CDR3aa: CASSSMQGEGSYEQYF
j_gene: TRBJ2-7; v_gene: TRBV6-5; CDR3aa: CASSYAGGRFEQYF
j_gene: TRBJ2-1; v_gene: TRBV6-2/TRBV6-3; CDR3aa: CASKPQGRSSYNEQFF
j_gene: TRBJ1-2; v_gene: TRBV5-5; CDR3aa: CASSSTVLYGYTF
j_gene: TRBJ1-2; v_gene: TRBV20-1; CDR3aa: CSALGLAYTF
j_gene: TRBJ2-2; v_gene: TRBV5-6; CDR3aa: CASSRPDTVGTGELFF
j_gene: TRBJ2-3; v_gene: TRBV6-4; CDR3aa: CASRRGGGGSTDTQYF
j_gene: TRBJ2-5; v_gene: TRBV30; CDR3aa: CAWSVGSETQYF
j_gene: TRBJ1-5; v_gene: TRBV2; CDR3aa: CASRATGSRGNQPQHF
j_gene: TRBJ1-6; v_gene: TRBV12-3/TRBV12-4; CDR3aa: CASSLSRGTVYNSPLHF
j_gene: TRBJ2-7; v_gene: TRBV20-1; CDR3aa: CSAQRDRGENEQYF
j_gene: TRBJ2-1; v_gene: TRBV7-2; CDR3aa: CASRPNGGPSNEQFF
j_gene: TRBJ2-5; v_gene: TRBV29-1; CDR3aa: CSVLGAGGTETQYF
j_gene: TRBJ1-3; v_gene: TRBV20-1; CDR3aa: CSAPGGGLYSGNTIYF
j_gene: TRBJ2-1; v_gene: TRBV12-3/TRBV12-4; CDR3aa: CASVFGGSEQFF
j_gene: TRBJ2-7; v_gene: TRBV7-9; CDR3aa: CASLPGGSFGQYF
j_gene: TRBJ2-7; v_gene: TRBV12-3/TRBV12-4; CDR3aa: CASSFLLSGAEYEQYF
j_gene: TRBJ2-7; v_gene: TRBV11-2; CDR3aa: CASSFSGGRVIEQYF
j_gene: TRBJ2-1; v_gene: TRBV12-3/TRBV12-4; CDR3aa: CASSLSLAATTLTYNEQFF
j_gene: TRBJ2-1; v_gene: TRBV18; CDR3aa: CASSRILAGGSNEQFF
j_gene: TRBJ2-3; v_gene: TRBV5-6; CDR3aa: CASSYGSPDTQYF
j_gene: TRBJ2-1; v_gene: TRBV10-1; CDR3aa: CASSESSSGDNEQFF
j_gene: TRBJ2-1; v_gene: TRBV6-5; CDR3aa: CASSYSTSGGRQFF